The clone carrying this TCR beta chain appeared a single time. Its specificity is unknown. TCRdb's table, derived via immunoSEQ multiplex PCR, lists solely in-frame clones and lacks some. Here the sample spans about 49,000 clones, 53% being singletons. The record originates from a study of cytotoxic CD8 clonotypes in ibrutinib-treated CLL. Turning to the study itself: With a range of 6 to 36, the median treatment time before response samples were taken was more than 10 months.

The study's findings and limits: Baseline-level clonality went beyond age-matched healthy donors and moved in step with circulating CD8+ T-cell counts.

The length of the CDR3 is 13 residues. Germline loops: CDR1 SQVTM, CDR2 ANQGSEA. The V end lost 6 bases, the J end lost 0 bases, and 11 bases lay between the germline ends. The V call is TRBV29-1, the J call TRBJ1-1; D may be TRBD1 (5 bases). This specimen consisted of PBMCs, obtained after 12 months of ibrutinib treatment. The receptor was isolated from a human donor with chronic lymphocytic leukemia. The CDR3 region is CSVMRGMNTEAFF. DNA of the CDR3: TGCAGCGTCATGAGGGGTATGAACACTGAAGCTTTCTTT.